This T cell receptor beta chain came from a study of blood T cell repertoires in COVID-19. Looking at the study overall: Specimens from acute and convalescent COVID-19 originated in the United States, Italy and Spain.

In the study's own analysis: For nucleated cells, counts were estimated from reference gene primer amplification. The data were produced by immunoSEQ multiplex PCR, yet TCRdb's version contains in-frame clones alone and is incomplete. The DNA gave D and trimming, while V, J and clone size come from that table. The sample includes about 98,000 clones, 70% to 80% of them seen just once. The junction had 5 bases not matched to a gene; V was cut back by 6 bases and J by 4 bases. The germline V gene encodes CDR1 SGHTA and CDR2 FQGTGA. The CDR3 extends over 14 amino acids. Sequencing used peripheral blood. This TCR came from a man in his 70s with acute or convalescent COVID-19. This rearrangement joins TRBV7-3 to TRBJ2-1; TRBD1 aligns across 8 bases. The CDR3 is CASSGQGQYNEQFF. CDR3 in DNA: TGTGCCAGCAGTGGACAGGGCCAATACAATGAGCAGTTCTTC.